In its sample, the clone carrying this TCR beta chain was seen many times. TCRdb reanalysed the 5' RACE reads using MiXCR and keeps one entry per CDR3 protein. The table shows hundreds of thousands of distinct CDR3 sequences, with less than 25% occurring only once. This entry comes from a study of T-cell memory formation after mild COVID-19. Germline values: CDR1 ENHRY, CDR2 SYGVKD. This CDR3 has 13 amino acids. V lost 6 bases and J lost 8, with 16 bases in between. This chain links TRBV10-3 with TRBJ1-2; TRBD1 is a possible D gene (5 bases). The receptor was isolated from an adult woman who had mild COVID-19 (a few samples of this study predate the infection). Cell type and time point are not known. Sequencing input: PBMCs or a T cell subset sorted from them (not recorded which). The CDR3 loop is CAIRTGTEMGYTF. CDR3 sequence (DNA): TGTGCCATCAGAACCGGGACGGAGATGGGCTACACCTTC.